This entry lists 20 T cell receptor beta chains sequenced from one sample in a study of blood T cell repertoires in COVID-19. The data were produced by immunoSEQ multiplex PCR, yet TCRdb's version contains in-frame clones alone and is incomplete. The data show 210,000 or so clones, over 75% seen once. The specimen was peripheral blood. Receptor source: a woman in her thirties or forties with acute or convalescent COVID-19.

This chain links TRBV6-4 with TRBJ1-2; TRBD1 matches 10 bases. The CDR3 has 15 residues. Germline loops: CDR1 MRHNA, CDR2 SNTAGT. V shed 5 bases and J 3 bases; nucleotides not matched to a gene: 6. DNA of the CDR3: TGTGCCAGCAGTCGATCCGGGACAGGGGACTATGGCTACACCTTC. Protein sequence: CASSRSGTGDYGYTF.

The V gene is TRBV7-9, the J gene TRBJ1-1, with 9 bases identical to TRBD1. Germline V gives CDR1 SEHNR, CDR2 FQNEAQ (reference sequence). The CDR3 is 15 amino acids. Germline trimming cut 5 bases from V and 1 base from J; bases unmatched to any gene: 5. The CDR3, as DNA: TGTGCCAGCAGCCCCCGGACAGGGGAGAACACTGAAGCTTTCTTT. Residues: CASSPRTGENTEAFF.

This clone was seen only a few times. The J gene is TRBJ1-2, the V gene TRBV5-1, with TRBD1 matching over 11 bases. V lost 5 bases, J lost 3 bases, and 0 bases stayed unmatched. Germline values: CDR1 SGHRS, CDR2 YFSETQ. The CDR3 covers 13 residues. Here the CDR3 DNA reads TGCGCCAGCAGGGGACAGGGGGACTATGGCTACACCTTC. It specifies CASRGQGDYGYTF.

The gene calls are TRBV25-1 and TRBJ1-2; 8 bases line up with TRBD1. The CDR3 is 13 residues long. Germline V lookup: CDR1 MGHDK, CDR2 SYGVNS. V shed 2 bases, J shed 6 bases, and the junction held 2 bases outside the gene matches. This chain's CDR3 is CASSEDRGHGYTF. DNA for the CDR3: TGTGCCAGCAGTGAAGACAGGGGACATGGCTACACCTTC.

The genes are TRBV12-5 and TRBJ1-3; 7 bases fit TRBD1. CDR1 is LGHNT and CDR2 is FRNRAP in the germline V gene. There are 16 residues in the CDR3. V was clipped by 1 base and J by 2 bases; unmatched bases: 5. The CDR3 coding sequence is TGTGCTAGTGGTTTGGGGGAGACAGGGACTGGAAACACCATATATTTT. Encoded protein: CASGLGETGTGNTIYF.

The chain links TRBV25-1 to TRBJ2-3; a possible D gene is TRBD1 (6 bases). In germline, CDR1 is MGHDK, CDR2 SYGVNS. This CDR3 has 14 residues. V dropped 4 bases and J dropped 9 bases, with 17 bases sitting between them. CDR3 in DNA: TGTGCCAGCAGTGGGGGGCCCCTAGTTGTAACGCAGTATTTT. Translated, it gives CASSGGPLVVTQYF.

This chain uses TRBV5-4 with TRBJ1-2; D is unclear. The CDR3 loop spans 17 amino acids. Germline V gives CDR1 SGHNT, CDR2 YYREEE (reference sequence). V gave up 5 bases and J gave up 0 bases, with 20 bases separating them. The CDR3 here is CASSHYTGNTPNYGYTF. The CDR3 coding sequence is TGTGCCAGCAGTCACTACACCGGGAACACACCTAACTATGGCTACACCTTC. Full variable domain (rest looked up from reference TRBV5-4 and TRBJ1-2): ETGVTQSPTHLIKTRGQQVTLRCSSQSGHNTVSWYQQALGQGPQFIFQYYREEENGRGNFPPRFSGLQFPNYSSELNVNALELDDSALYLCASSHYTGNTPNYGYTFGSGTRLTVV.

This clone was detected only a few times. J is TRBJ1-2 and V is TRBV19, with a possible D match to TRBD1 (6 bases). The CDR3 length is 14 residues. With 7 bases removed from V and 4 bases from J, the gap between germline ends came to 16 bases. Germline CDR1 reads LNHDA; CDR2 reads SQIVND (reference sequence). The CDR3 sequence is CASNTQGTGYGYTF. For the CDR3, the DNA is TGTGCCAGTAACACACAGGGTACAGGCTATGGCTACACCTTC.

The chain recombines TRBV2 with TRBJ2-4, with TRBD1 as a possible D gene (6 bases). The germline V gene encodes CDR1 SNHLY and CDR2 FYNNEI. The CDR3 runs to 15 residues. Trimming shortened V by 3 bases and J by 0 bases, and 9 bases separated the two germline ends. CDR3 amino acids: CASSDQGPAKNIQYF. The CDR3 DNA sequence: TGTGCCAGCAGTGACCAGGGGCCAGCCAAAAACATTCAGTACTTC.

A single count supports this clone. The rearrangement joins TRBV11-2 to TRBJ1-4; D uncertain. The CDR3 runs to 16 residues. Germline assignment: CDR1 SGHAT and CDR2 FQNNGV. The V end lost 6 bases, the J end lost 5 bases, and 19 bases lay between the germline ends. This CDR3 reads CASRPTGVSRNEKLFF. The DNA of the CDR3 is TGTGCCAGCAGACCCACGGGAGTCAGTAGGAATGAAAAACTGTTTTTT.

This rearrangement joins TRBV7-2 to TRBJ2-1; 7 nucleotides line up with TRBD2. Germline lookup yields CDR1 SGHTA and CDR2 FQGNSA. Trimming at V came to 3 bases and at J to 5 bases, leaving 7 bases not matched to a gene. The CDR3 extends over 15 amino acids. The CDR3 spells CASSFRLAPNNEQFF. As DNA, the CDR3 is TGTGCCAGCAGCTTCAGACTAGCACCGAACAATGAGCAGTTCTTC.

The V and J genes are TRBV10-1 and TRBJ1-1; no definite D call. The germline V gene has CDR1 WNHNN and CDR2 SYGVQD (reference sequence). Trimming stripped 3 bases from V and 1 base from J, with 6 bases between. This CDR3 is 13 amino acids long. CDR3 sequence reads: CASSESGNTEAFF. The CDR3 DNA reads TGCGCCAGCAGTGAATCGGGGAACACTGAAGCTTTCTTT.

This sequence joins TRBV6-1 and TRBJ1-1, with 10 bases identical to TRBD1. Germline loops: CDR1 MNHNS, CDR2 SASEGT. The CDR3 length is 17 residues. V lost 4 bases, J lost 0 bases, and 8 bases stayed unmatched. This CDR3 reads CASSGTGGYAMNTEAFF. CDR3 bases: TGTGCCAGCAGTGGGACAGGGGGTTACGCTATGAACACTGAAGCTTTCTTT.

The V call is TRBV7-9, the J call TRBJ2-1; a weak D match, TRBD1 (6 bases). Germline-derived CDR1 and CDR2 are SEHNR and FQNEAQ (reference sequence). The CDR3 contains 17 residues. Trimming left V 8 bases short and J 0 bases short, with 20 bases between. The CDR3 DNA is TGTGCCAGCTTTCATGGATTGACAGGAGGCTCCTACAATGAGCAGTTCTTC. Translation gives CASFHGLTGGSYNEQFF.

The chain carries TRBV10-1 and TRBJ1-3; 10 nucleotides match TRBD1. The CDR3 contains 19 residues. V shed 4 bases and J 2 bases; nucleotides not matched to a gene: 14. The germline gives CDR1 WNHNN, CDR2 SYGVQD (reference sequence). CDR3 protein: CASSGSRNPGQGTGNTIYF. CDR3 nucleotides: TGCGCCAGCAGTGGTTCTCGAAACCCGGGACAGGGGACTGGAAACACCATATATTTT.

The gene calls are TRBV7-9 and TRBJ1-4, with D possibly TRBD1 on 5 matching bases. CDR1 and CDR2 (germline): SEHNR, FQNEAQ (reference sequence). Trimming shortened V by 4 bases and J by 3 bases, and 12 bases separated the two germline ends. The CDR3 contains 15 residues. CDR3 DNA: TGTGCCAGCAGCTCAGGGCGGGGGTCTAATGAAAAACTGTTTTTT. Its translation is CASSSGRGSNEKLFF.

The rearrangement links TRBV27 to TRBJ2-1; 10 nucleotides align to TRBD1. Germline-derived CDR1 and CDR2 are MNHEY and SMNVEV (reference sequence). The CDR3 covers 15 residues. Unmatched junction bases numbered 6, after V lost 6 bases and J lost 4 bases. This chain's CDR3 is CASSRGQGIYNEQFF. DNA of the CDR3: TGTGCCAGCAGCCGGGGACAGGGGATATACAATGAGCAGTTCTTC.

The rearrangement joins TRBV19 to TRBJ1-5, with D perhaps matching TRBD1 (6 bases). CDR3 length equals 14 residues. Germline values: CDR1 LNHDA, CDR2 SQIVND (reference sequence). Trimming shortened V by 4 bases and J by 9 bases, and 16 bases separated the two germline ends. CDR3 residues: CASSTRGALGPQHF. CDR3 coding DNA: TGTGCCAGTAGTACCCGGGGGGCGTTGGGGCCCCAGCATTTT. The whole variable domain, remainder taken from reference TRBV19 and TRBJ1-5, is DGGITQSPKYLFRKEGQNVTLSCEQNLNHDAMYWYRQDPGQGLRLIYYSQIVNDFQKGDIAEGYSVSREKKESFPLTVTSAQKNPTAFYLCASSTRGALGPQHFGDGTRLSIL.

This clone was picked up one time. The chain carries TRBV24-1 and TRBJ2-1; 8 nucleotides agree with TRBD2. From germline, CDR1 is KGHDR and CDR2 SFDVKD. The CDR3 is 15 amino acids. V lost 5 bases to trimming and J lost 3 bases; unmatched junction nucleotides: 5. CDR3 coding DNA: TGTGCCACCAGTGTCAGCGGGGGAATCTACAATGAGCAGTTCTTC. Protein: CATSVSGGIYNEQFF.

The chain recombines TRBV20-1 with TRBJ1-5; D gene uncertain. V was clipped by 3 bases and J by 2 bases, with 20 bases between them. CDR1 is DFQATT, CDR2 SNEGSKA, per germline (reference sequence). The CDR3 contains 17 residues. The CDR3 loop reads CSASNWEALVGNQPQHF. The CDR3 bases are TGCAGTGCTAGTAACTGGGAGGCATTGGTTGGCAATCAGCCCCAGCATTTT.